This T cell receptor beta chain was identified during a study of blood T cell repertoires in COVID-19. Study context: Specimens from acute and convalescent COVID-19 originated in the United States, Italy and Spain. The analysed material was cDNA or gDNA that came from T cells, B-cell-depleted T cells, or PBMCs.

Per the study methods: How many nucleated cells were present was estimated from reference gene primer amplification. Clones were sequenced by immunoSEQ multiplex PCR, and TCRdb holds only the in-frame ones, with some missing. For V, J and clone size, that table is used; D and trimming come from the DNA. This sample has roughly 40,000 clones, with approximately 88% found just once. The CDR3 totals 14 residues. V gave up 0 bases and J gave up 5 bases, with 10 bases separating them. CDR1 MGHRA and CDR2 YSYEKL come from the germline V gene. The chain employs TRBV4-1 and TRBJ1-1; no definite D call. The sequence derives from a human donor in a cohort sampled during active COVID-19. The sequenced sample was peripheral blood. DNA for the CDR3: TGCGCCAGCAGCCAAGAGGCACGGCGGACTGAAGCTTTCTTT. Translated: CASSQEARRTEAFF.